This paragraph reports one TCR beta chain. Its specificity is not known. The sample comes from a study of cytomegalovirus exposure and HLA in healthy donors. General observations from the study: What a later analysis reportedly showed was that an Asian-associated ancestry cluster had fewer N-insertions than the 666-donor mean. In a later analysis, TCR beta V- and J-gene trimming showed a link to a missense DCLRE1C variant. The study designated 150 or so TCR beta chains cytomegalovirus-associated. When the data were analyzed later, several of the most significant clusters appeared to be linked to common viral pathogens.

After removal of 4 bases from V and 4 bases from J, the junction contained 8 bases not matched to a gene. This CDR3 has 15 residues. Germline CDR1 reads SGHTS; CDR2 reads YDEGEE. A multiplex PCR was run with 60 Vbeta primers and 13 Jbeta primers. Assay used: immunoSEQ multiplex PCR; TCRdb lists only in-frame clones, some missing. The data show around 170,000 clones, with roughly four fifths seen just once and roughly 1.6% held by the top ten. The source is a man in his forties in good health and CMV-seronegative. Sequences were obtained from PBMCs. V gene TRBV5-8 combines with J gene TRBJ1-5; 7 bases match TRBD1. This CDR3 is CASSPTGEANQPQHF. The CDR3 nucleotides read TGTGCCAGCAGCCCCACAGGGGAGGCGAATCAGCCCCAGCATTTT.